The T cell receptor (beta chain) under discussion was sequenced for a study of technical replicates of blood from a handful of donors. The CDR3 contains 13 residues. Per the germline V gene, CDR1 is MNHNS and CDR2 is SASEGT. The V segment lost 5 bases and the J segment 4 bases; nucleotides outside the gene matches: 3. Produced via immunoSEQ multiplex PCR; TCRdb's table is partial and in-frame only. The repertoire holds 85,000 to 100,000 clones, with nearly 97% as singletons. This TCR came from a human donor in good health. This rearrangement joins TRBV6-1 to TRBJ1-2; TRBD1 matches at 8 bases. The specimen sequenced was T cells isolated from PBMCs. The CDR3 here is CASSSGQGYGYTF. The CDR3 bases are TGTGCCAGCAGTAGCGGACAGGGCTATGGCTACACCTTC.